This T cell receptor beta chain is from a study of blood T cells in healthy people across ages. Study-level findings and limits: Using unsorted PBMCs precluded a conclusive naive versus antigen-experienced comparison.

The study isolated at least 6 million PBMCs from each sample. PCR was performed a second time for roughly 6 to 12 cycles using a sample-barcoded 5' primer and a J-beta primer mix. Via MiXCR, TCRdb re-called the 5' RACE reads, giving one row per CDR3 protein. This sample has around 800,000 distinct CDR3 sequences, with around half found just once. This CDR3 is 12 amino acids long. V was cut by 8 bases and J by 4 bases, with 9 bases left in between. To note about this clonotype: Its antigen is unknown.

Sequencing was performed on blood. The V and J genes are TRBV12-3 or TRBV12-4 and TRBJ2-1; D is perhaps TRBD2 (5 bases). This receptor was identified in a man older than 75 in good health. The CDR3 region is CASEGGYNEQFF. The CDR3 DNA follows: TGTGCCAGCGAGGGCGGGTACAATGAGCAGTTCTTC.